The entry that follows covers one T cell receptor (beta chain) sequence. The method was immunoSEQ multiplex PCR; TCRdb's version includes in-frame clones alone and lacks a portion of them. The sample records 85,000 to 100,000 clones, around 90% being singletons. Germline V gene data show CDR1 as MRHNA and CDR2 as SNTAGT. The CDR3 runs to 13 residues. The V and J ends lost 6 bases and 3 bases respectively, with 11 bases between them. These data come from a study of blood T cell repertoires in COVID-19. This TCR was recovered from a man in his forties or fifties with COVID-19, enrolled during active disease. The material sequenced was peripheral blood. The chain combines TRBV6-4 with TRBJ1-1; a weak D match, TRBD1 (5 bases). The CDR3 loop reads CASRLQGDTEAFF. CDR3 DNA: TGTGCCAGCAGGCTCCAGGGTGACACTGAAGCTTTCTTT.